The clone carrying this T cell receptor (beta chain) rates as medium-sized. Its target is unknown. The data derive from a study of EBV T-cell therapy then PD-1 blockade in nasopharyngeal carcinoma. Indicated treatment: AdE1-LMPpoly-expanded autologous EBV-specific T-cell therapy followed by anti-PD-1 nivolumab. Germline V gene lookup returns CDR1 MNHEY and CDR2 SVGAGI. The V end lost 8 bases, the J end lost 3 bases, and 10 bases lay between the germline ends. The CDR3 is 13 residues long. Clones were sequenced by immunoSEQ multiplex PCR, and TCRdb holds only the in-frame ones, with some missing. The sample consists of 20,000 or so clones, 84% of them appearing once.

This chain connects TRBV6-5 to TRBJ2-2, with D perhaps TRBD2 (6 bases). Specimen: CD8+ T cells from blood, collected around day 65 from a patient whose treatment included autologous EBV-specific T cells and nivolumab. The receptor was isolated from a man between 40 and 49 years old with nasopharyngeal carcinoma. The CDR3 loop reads CASGTGDTGELFF. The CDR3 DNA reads TGTGCCAGCGGGACGGGGGACACCGGGGAGCTGTTTTTT.